Listed below are T cell receptor beta chains from one sample, sequenced in a study of OX40 agonist ivuxolimab in advanced cancers. The table came from immunoSEQ multiplex PCR; TCRdb's copy has only in-frame clones and leaves some out. The table lists 56,000 or so clones, approximately 80% of them singletons, with approximately 4.5% in the top ten. The source material was CD4+ or CD8+ T cells sorted from blood, sampled in a trial of the OX40 agonist ivuxolimab. These receptors were collected from an adult with an advanced solid tumor such as melanoma, head and neck, liver or kidney cancer. Both conserved end residues are part of each CDR3. A D gene is named only where the DNA matches it firmly. Expanded clones are given a class, and other clones once, few, many or no size at all.

j_call v_call clone_size d_call cdr3_aa cdr3_nt
TRBJ1-2 TRBV18 medium-sized NA CASSPPDSNYGYTF TGTGCCAGCTCACCACCGGACAGTAACTATGGCTACACCTTC
TRBJ1-3 TRBV7-3 NA TRBD1 CASSFGTGSGNTIYF TGTGCCAGCAGCTTCGGGACAGGGTCTGGAAACACCATATATTTT
TRBJ2-3 TRBV6-5 once NA CASSYGRGSSHTQYF TGTGCCAGCAGTTACGGGCGGGGAAGTAGTCATACGCAGTATTTT
TRBJ1-5 TRBV7-8 NA NA CASSSDRRGGQPQHF TGTGCCAGCAGCTCCGACAGGAGGGGAGGCCAGCCCCAGCATTTT
TRBJ2-3 TRBV9 NA NA CASSVAGSTDTQYF TGTGCCAGCAGCGTCGCCGGGTCCACAGATACGCAGTATTTT
TRBJ1-5 TRBV6-1 NA NA CATATGISNQPQHF TGTGCCACCGCTACGGGGATAAGCAATCAGCCCCAGCATTTT
TRBJ1-4 TRBV28 NA NA CASSLGQVNEKLFF TGTGCCAGCAGTTTGGGTCAGGTTAATGAAAAACTGTTTTTT
TRBJ2-7 TRBV30 NA NA CAWSRPPGEQYF TGTGCCTGGAGTCGACCCCCCGGCGAGCAGTACTTC
TRBJ2-1 TRBV5-6 NA NA CASSRGLLRGNEQFF TGTGCCAGCAGCCGGGGACTCCTTAGAGGCAATGAGCAGTTCTTC
TRBJ1-2 TRBV30 NA TRBD1 CAWDRGYGYTF TGTGCCTGGGACAGGGGTTATGGCTACACCTTC
TRBJ1-5 TRBV28 NA NA CASSIREQPQHF TGTGCCAGCAGTATCAGGGAACAGCCCCAGCATTTT
TRBJ2-1 TRBV9 NA TRBD2 CASSGSGGGDEQFF TGTGCCAGCAGCGGTAGCGGGGGGGGTGATGAGCAGTTCTTC
TRBJ1-1 TRBV19 NA NA CASSLISGANTEAFF TGTGCCAGTAGTTTGATTTCCGGGGCGAACACTGAAGCTTTCTTT
TRBJ2-5 TRBV9 NA NA CASSVFGGETQYF TGTGCCAGCAGCGTCTTTGGGGGAGAGACCCAGTACTTC
TRBJ2-2 TRBV19 once TRBD1 CASSTTGTGELFF TGTGCCAGTAGTACGACAGGGACCGGGGAGCTGTTTTTT
TRBJ1-1 TRBV9 few NA CASSAGGQAFF TGTGCCAGCAGCGCGGGGGGCCAAGCTTTCTTT
TRBJ2-3 TRBV29-1 NA TRBD2 CSVETSGSGVDTQYF TGCAGCGTTGAGACTAGCGGGAGTGGGGTAGATACGCAGTATTTT
TRBJ2-1 TRBV7-2 NA TRBD2 CASSSGTSGPYNEQFF TGTGCCAGCAGCTCAGGGACTAGCGGGCCCTACAATGAGCAGTTCTTC
TRBJ2-7 TRBV6-1 NA NA CASSEAGAQSSYEQYF TGTGCCAGCAGTGAAGCGGGGGCCCAGTCCTCCTACGAGCAGTACTTC
TRBJ2-2 TRBV2 NA TRBD2 CASSAGLAGGRRELFF TGTGCCAGCAGTGCCGGACTAGCGGGAGGGAGAAGGGAGCTGTTTTTT
TRBJ2-5 TRBV9 NA TRBD2 CASSVESSGILLETQYF TGTGCCAGCAGCGTCGAGAGTAGCGGGATCTTACTCGAGACCCAGTACTTC
TRBJ2-1 TRBV9 NA TRBD2 CASSAPGTSAYNEQFF TGTGCCAGCAGCGCCCCCGGGACTAGCGCGTACAATGAGCAGTTCTTC
TRBJ1-3 TRBV7-8 NA NA CASSLGLSGNTIYF TGTGCCAGCAGCTTAGGGCTGTCTGGAAACACCATATATTTT
TRBJ2-1 TRBV2 NA NA CASSTLANGEQFF TGTGCCAGCAGTACCCTAGCGAATGGAGAGCAGTTCTTC
TRBJ1-5 TRBV6-5 few NA CASSYAGYDQPQHF TGTGCCAGCAGTTACGCAGGGTACGATCAGCCCCAGCATTTT
TRBJ1-1 TRBV28 NA NA CASSDQGGAFF TGTGCCAGCAGTGACCAGGGAGGGGCTTTCTTT
TRBJ1-5 TRBV28 NA TRBD1 CASRTGVNQPQHF TGTGCCAGCAGAACAGGGGTCAATCAGCCCCAGCATTTT
TRBJ1-1 TRBV6-1 NA NA CASSARRGIAGSTEAFF TGTGCCAGCAGTGCTCGAAGAGGGATAGCGGGAAGCACTGAAGCTTTCTTT
TRBJ2-5 TRBV27 NA NA CASSSGGLWPTETQYF TGTGCCAGCAGTTCAGGCGGGCTCTGGCCGACAGAGACCCAGTACTTC
TRBJ2-1 TRBV29-1 NA NA CSVEFGGGNEQFF TGCAGCGTTGAATTTGGGGGCGGCAATGAGCAGTTCTTC
TRBJ1-3 TRBV5-5 once NA CASSLGNRRTGNTIYF TGTGCCAGCAGCTTGGGGAATCGGAGAACTGGAAACACCATATATTTT
TRBJ2-1 TRBV5-4 NA NA CASSTPGFTSYNEQFF TGTGCCAGCAGCACCCCAGGGTTTACCTCCTACAATGAGCAGTTCTTC
TRBJ1-1 TRBV28 once NA CASSFEGLAFF TGTGCCAGCAGTTTTGAGGGTTTGGCTTTCTTT
TRBJ2-3 TRBV14 once NA CASSPRLAGDTQYF TGTGCCAGCAGCCCCAGGCTAGCTGGAGATACGCAGTATTTT